Listed here are 7 T cell receptor beta chains from one sample, sequenced in a study of PD-L1 blockade in urothelial cancer. TCRdb keeps only in-frame clones here, not all; method: immunoSEQ multiplex PCR. The sample records about 100,000 clones, 91% being singletons. Sequences were derived from PBMCs, sampled around atezolizumab (anti-PD-L1) treatment. These TCRs come from an elderly woman with urothelial cancer.

The chain carries TRBV9 and TRBJ1-5; D is undetermined. Trimming took 0 bases from V and 9 from J, leaving 10 bases between them. In germline, CDR1 is SGDLS, CDR2 YYNGEE. The CDR3 totals 13 residues. In nucleotides, the CDR3 is TGTGCCAGCAGCGTAGAGTTGGAGGGGCCCCAGCATTTT. Protein product: CASSVELEGPQHF.

The chain employs TRBV5-1 and TRBJ2-3; 11 bases match TRBD1. Germline V gene data show CDR1 as SGHRS and CDR2 as YFSETQ. Trimming took 5 bases from V and 4 from J; bases not matched to a gene: 3. The CDR3 consists of 14 residues. In nucleotides, the CDR3 is TGCGCCAGCAGACCGGGACAGGGGGCAGATACGCAGTATTTT. Amino acid sequence: CASRPGQGADTQYF.

The chain recombines TRBV6-1 with TRBJ1-2, with 8 bases aligning to TRBD1. Germline CDR1 reads MNHNS; CDR2 reads SASEGT. V shed 1 base, J shed 8 bases, and the junction held 3 bases outside the gene matches. The CDR3 runs to 13 residues. The DNA of the CDR3 is TGTGCCAGCAGTGAAGGAACAGGGGGGGGCTACACCTTC. Residues: CASSEGTGGGYTF.

This clone appeared once. The rearrangement links TRBV19 to TRBJ2-1; TRBD2 agrees at 14 bases. V trimming: 6 bases; J trimming: 9 bases; junction bases outside the gene matches: 7. The CDR3 has 15 amino acids. Germline V gene sequence: CDR1 LNHDA, CDR2 SQIVND (reference sequence). CDR3 sequence: CASRGTSGRRGEQFF. As DNA, the CDR3 is TGTGCCAGTAGGGGGACTAGCGGGAGAAGGGGTGAGCAGTTCTTC.

The chain employs TRBV27 and TRBJ2-1; weak D call: TRBD1 (6 bases). The CDR3 extends over 14 amino acids. V shed 5 bases and J shed 6 bases, with 14 bases lying between them. The germline V gene encodes CDR1 MNHEY and CDR2 SMNVEV (reference sequence). The CDR3, as DNA: TGTGCCAGCAGTCTCGGGACACTTGGCAATGAGCAGTTCTTC. The encoded protein is CASSLGTLGNEQFF.

This clone appeared a single time. J is TRBJ2-6 and V is TRBV5-1, with D hard to call. Per germline, CDR1 SGHRS and CDR2 YFSETQ. CDR3 length: 16 residues. V dropped 0 bases and J dropped 0 bases, with 7 bases sitting between them. This CDR3 reads CASSLESYSGANVLTF. CDR3 bases: TGCGCCAGCAGCTTGGAATCCTACTCTGGGGCCAACGTCCTGACTTTC.

CDR3 DNA: TGTGCCAGCAGCTCCCCTCATAGTTTATACGAGCAGTACTTC. It translates to CASSSPHSLYEQYF. V usage is TRBV11-2 and J usage is TRBJ2-7; the D is unclear. V gave up 4 bases and J gave up 4 bases, with 14 bases separating them. CDR1 is SGHAT and CDR2 is FQNNGV in the germline V gene. The CDR3 spans 14 residues.